This T cell receptor (beta chain) emerged from a study of metastatic and nonmetastatic thyroid tumors. Study summary: Thyroid patients, malignant and benign, had repertoires compared across blood and tumor or nodule tissue.

Findings and limits, study-wide: As reported, TCR beta diversity in blood and tumor was significantly higher in malignant thyroid tumors than in benign nodules.

Many counts were recorded for this clone. As yet, its antigen is unknown. V was pared by 1 base and J by 1 base, with 11 bases between. The CDR3 consists of 16 residues. Germline CDR1 and CDR2: SGHVS and FQNEAQ. Original analysis: Between-group CDR3 differences, defined by clinicopathological status, yielded a distant-metastasis classifier for papillary thyroid cancer. TCRdb re-called clones via MiXCR from the PCR reads. Clone size and V and J calls follow TCRdb, not the original study. The repertoire has some 41,000 clones, 3.2% of them found once; the top ten carry 10%. None of the patients had undergone any treatment ahead of thyroid surgery.

Input material: blood. The chain is built from TRBV7-8 and TRBJ1-5; D is possibly TRBD1 (5 bases). The source of this sequence is a female donor with papillary thyroid cancer or a benign thyroid nodule (not recorded which). Some clones in this sample may be carry-over from other donors' samples. The CDR3 spells CASSLEGLSSNQPQHF. The CDR3 DNA is TGTGCCAGCAGCTTAGAGGGGCTTTCGAGCAATCAGCCCCAGCATTTT.